This T cell receptor (beta chain) emerged from a study of blood T cell repertoires in COVID-19. This CDR3 comprises 13 residues. The germline gives CDR1 LNHDA, CDR2 SQIVND (reference sequence). V shed 4 bases and J shed 4 bases, with 10 bases lying between them. Those enrolled in Seattle joined during active infection and were followed longitudinally afterward. Assay: immunoSEQ multiplex PCR; the TCRdb copy retains only in-frame clones and omits some. The sample gives around 300,000 clones, roughly 89% of which show up once; about 1% is in the top ten. Sequences were obtained from peripheral blood. The chain recombines TRBV19 with TRBJ1-1; the D gene is possibly TRBD1 (5 bases). This clonotype was obtained from a woman aged 40-49 years with COVID-19, enrolled during active disease. CDR3 coding DNA: TGTGCCAGTAGTACCCCAGGGCTCACTGAAGCTTTCTTT. The encoded protein is CASSTPGLTEAFF.